This entry concerns a single TCR beta chain. This receptor's antigen is unknown. No much larger clone is present one base from it, and per-base qualities are unavailable. Reading from cysteine to phenylalanine, the CDR3 counts 13 amino acids. This entry keeps only the CDR3 DNA: 39 bases, framed from base 1. V is pared back by 4 bases and J by 0 bases, with 8 bases lying between the germline termini. CDR1 and CDR2, looked up from the germline V gene, are SGHDT and YYEEEE. The entry originates in a study of cytomegalovirus exposure and HLA in healthy donors (dated by TCRdb to about 2017). Background on the whole study: According to an earlier analysis of several hundred of the donors, roughly 180 million T cells yielded 117 million unique TCR beta sequences and approximately 300 Gb of sequence data. About 300 gigabases of sequencing data and 70 million to 85 million unique TCR sequences were included in an early release covering around 600 HLA-typed donors. Of the approximately 400 genotyped donors, over 70% fell in the genetic ancestry cluster associated with self-reported Caucasian donors. The study was designed to test whether signatures of past pathogen exposure could be identified by cataloging public T cell receptors. The T cell repertoires of under 700 subjects were profiled by immunosequencing and related to cytomegalovirus serostatus. Besides the first cohort of 500 to 700 subjects, a separate validation cohort made up of over 100 different subjects was used. The study combined high-throughput TCR immunosequencing, statistical association of individual TCRs with disease status, and machine learning to predict cytomegalovirus infection status. To study patterns of TCR occurrence, a later analysis re-analyzed previously published TCR beta repertoires from 666 donors and added high-resolution HLA genotyping. Rather than drawing on any new phenotypic data, the later analysis identified candidate immune exposures from TCR beta sequences and the way those sequences occurred across donors. In an earlier analysis of a few hundred of the donors, high-throughput TCR beta sequencing was used to judge whether each TCR beta V gene segment behaved as functional or pseudogenic. Donor age, sex, ethnicity and CMV serostatus were compiled together with the repertoire data. Genome-wide SNP genotypes for about 60% of the 666 donors were used in a later genetic analysis, which treated that subset as a discovery cohort. Every repertoire in the discovery cohort had been generated on one and the same sequencing platform. HLA typing included class I and class II loci at four-digit resolution. The number of typed donors differed by locus: about 620-640 for A, B, C, DRB1 and DQB1; 522 for DQA1; approximately 610 for DPA1; and around 490 for DPB1. About five DR-DQ haplotypes were handled as single units for association and clustering, since linkage in the cohort was strong. Among several hundred genotyped donors of the cohort, an average of around 250,000 unique TCR beta nucleotide sequences was sequenced per donor, of which roughly 17% were non-productive.

The cohort comprised several hundred healthy bone marrow donors. At the time of sampling, every cohort member was nominally healthy, though immune exposures that went unrecorded were likely present. The donor tested CMV seronegative and was one of the 352 seronegative cohort members. Every donor gave a peripheral blood sample, and the peripheral blood mononuclear cells from that sample were used for TCR beta sequencing. The Qiagen DNeasy Blood Extraction Kit was used to extract genomic DNA from the blood cell samples. Library method: the immunoSEQ multiplex PCR assay. For the multiplex PCR, a mixture combining 60 forward primers for TCR Vbeta segments and 13 reverse primers for TCR Jbeta segments was used. The CDR3 region of rearranged TCR beta genes was amplified from genomic DNA with a multiplex PCR assay. The Illumina HiSeq System was used to sequence the amplified TCR beta libraries as 87-base-pair reads. Per the authors' processing: A later analysis counted approximately 74 million unique TCR beta chains across the 690 or so repertoires, and 10 million to 12 million of these chains were shared by at least two donors. Raw reads were error-corrected and collapsed into unique sequences with a nearest-neighbor algorithm that merged closely related sequences to remove PCR and sequencing errors. CDR3 sequences were aligned to IMGT reference sequences to assign V, D and J gene segments. For a sequence to be retained, a match of at least six nucleotides to both a V gene segment and a J gene segment was required. A rearrangement was called productive if the CDR3 had no stop codons and remained in frame with V and J, and every other rearrangement was called non-productive. Following IMGT convention, CDR3 was defined as the stretch from the second conserved V-encoded cysteine up to the conserved J-encoded phenylalanine. In an earlier analysis of around 600 of the donors, sequences lacking an unambiguous match to a single V gene segment were excluded. An earlier analysis of several hundred of the donors called V segments functional above 56.7% productive rearrangements and segregating when the between-donor standard deviation exceeded 5%. To diagnose cytomegalovirus status from the catalog of TCR beta chain sequences, a statistical classification framework was built. V and J gene assignment, in a later analysis, came from comparing TCR nucleotide sequences with IMGT/GENE-DB human TR gene sequences. In a later analysis, CDR3 sequences and most-parsimonious VDJ recombination scenarios were assigned using the TCRdist pipeline. A later analysis defined each TCR beta chain by its CDR3 amino acid sequence plus V-gene family, and excluded reads lacking a unique V-gene family. To address suspected cross-contamination and a sequencing artifact, a later analysis removed around 590 highly shared, low-generation-probability nucleotide sequences. In a later analysis, a clonal expansion index for each public chain was calculated from normalized within-repertoire ranks of inferred template counts. Generation probabilities in a later analysis came from a VDJ recombination model fitted to out-of-frame rearrangements, and those results were checked against IGoR. In a later analysis, hypergeometric tests were used to score TCR-TCR, TCR-HLA and TCR-CMV co-occurrence, with a repertoire-size bias correction applied to TCR pairs. In a later analysis, false discovery rates were estimated by permuting HLA or CMV assignments 20 times. In a later analysis, co-occurring TCRs were grouped using DBSCAN, with TCRdist sequence similarity added in when clustering inside HLA-allele-positive subsets. For co-occurrence clustering, repertoires with fewer than 30,000 or more than 120,000 public chains were excluded, along with 5 or 6 repertoires with anomalous nucleotide sharing. In its TCRdb copy, this immuneACCESS table keeps in-frame sequences only and misses some clones. Where compared with another copy, unresolved V genes explain less than half of these, and the others have no known cause. That table gives V, J and clone size, and the DNA gave D and trimming. The sample table shows 170,000 or so clones, and 84% are seen once. Jointly, the top ten make up roughly 5.2% of the sample.

What the work shows at the level of the full study, not this receptor alone: Because HLA typing was missing for some donors at each locus, association tests included only the typed subset. About 15 rarely observed V segments, including chromosome 9 orphons, were excluded from the earlier analysis of almost 600 of the donors because counts were too low. CMV serostatus was the only immune exposure information available for the cohort. The presence/absence analyses assumed that sequencing depth was roughly uniform across donors, and that assumption may not be true. In a later genetic analysis, fewer N-insertions in productive TCRs were reported among donors in an Asian-associated ancestry cluster than the approximately 670-donor mean. A further reported finding was that TCR beta sequences accurately predicted the HLA-A and HLA-B alleles for most subjects in the first cohort. In vitro tests confirmed that three of the cytomegalovirus-associated TCR beta chains recognize cytomegalovirus antigens. Compared with equally common non-associated chains, HLA-associated TCR beta chains in a later analysis were more clonally expanded and had lower generation probabilities. In a later analysis, TCR association rates were found to vary across HLA loci, with the most associated TCRs seen for DRB1 alleles and the fewest for HLA-C alleles. The cohort was sequenced for TCR beta chains only, and without alpha or paired-chain data the features that could be detected were limited. Correlated functional status among segregating V segments might reflect linkage disequilibrium, but an unknown experimental factor could not be ruled out. The study listed over 150 TCR beta chains as associated with cytomegalovirus. In a later analysis, most CMV-associated TCR beta chains were found to appear HLA-restricted, with HLA associations seemingly driven largely by CMV exposure. Assigning TCR associations to individual alleles was difficult when HLA alleles, especially DR and DQ, strongly co-occurred. In a later genetic analysis, a missense DCLRE1C variant was associated with V-gene and J-gene trimming of TCR beta chains, and the association was replicated in an independent cohort. Because the 87-base-pair reads could not distinguish some IMGT-functional V segments, including TRBV6-2 and TRBV6-3, those segments were excluded. Several of the top co-occurrence clusters appeared to be linked to parvovirus B19, influenza, CMV and Epstein-Barr virus, according to a later analysis. The classifier was reported to diagnose cytomegalovirus status with high specificity and sensitivity in both the original and validation cohorts. In an earlier analysis of about 550 of the donors, most TCR beta V segments were observed in productive rearrangements about 90% or about 30% of the time, broadly matching IMGT annotations. At a false discovery rate of 0.05, a later analysis linked some 17,000 TCR beta sequences to specific HLA alleles. The authors suggested that the approach could potentially be generalized to other disease states and immunological phenotypes. A group of highly shared sequence variants was considered likely to be a technical artifact of the sequencing pipeline. While some public TCRs were present in many individuals, most TCR sequences turned up only very rarely across donors.

The sequence was collected from a man younger than 30 in good health and CMV-seronegative. Recombination linked TRBV5-6 to TRBJ2-7; the D gene assignment is ambiguous. Source material: PBMCs. The CDR3 in this case is CASSAGTSYEQYF. At the DNA level, the sequence is TGTGCCAGCAGCGCAGGAACCTCCTACGAGCAGTACTTC.